This T cell receptor (beta chain) was profiled in a study of shared clonotypes between healthy human individuals. Overall study context: Participating donors consisted of two women and a few men aged 18 to 49. CD4 naive and memory got three plates each, CD8 naive two, CD8 memory one.

On this clone: Its antigen is currently unknown.

CDR1 is SGHTS, CDR2 YDEGEE, per germline. Trimming stripped 4 bases from V and 1 base from J, with 14 bases between. The CDR3 covers 15 residues. Study-level results: Clonotypes shared by all four sorted-subset donors had higher generation probabilities than non-shared clonotypes. Several donors held about 5% of naive CD4 clonotypes in common.

Sequenced by immunoSEQ multiplex PCR; TCRdb stores in-frame clones only, minus some. The data hold about 1 million clones, with 75% observed a single time. V is TRBV5-8 and J is TRBJ2-5; the D is unclear. The sample comprised memory CD4+ T cells sorted from blood. As to subset: CD45RA-negative fraction. The TCR originated in a man aged 18 to 30 in good health. The DNA for the CDR3 is TGTGCCAGCAGCCGGACCCCAATATCCCAAGAGACCCAGTACTTC. Its protein product is CASSRTPISQETQYF.